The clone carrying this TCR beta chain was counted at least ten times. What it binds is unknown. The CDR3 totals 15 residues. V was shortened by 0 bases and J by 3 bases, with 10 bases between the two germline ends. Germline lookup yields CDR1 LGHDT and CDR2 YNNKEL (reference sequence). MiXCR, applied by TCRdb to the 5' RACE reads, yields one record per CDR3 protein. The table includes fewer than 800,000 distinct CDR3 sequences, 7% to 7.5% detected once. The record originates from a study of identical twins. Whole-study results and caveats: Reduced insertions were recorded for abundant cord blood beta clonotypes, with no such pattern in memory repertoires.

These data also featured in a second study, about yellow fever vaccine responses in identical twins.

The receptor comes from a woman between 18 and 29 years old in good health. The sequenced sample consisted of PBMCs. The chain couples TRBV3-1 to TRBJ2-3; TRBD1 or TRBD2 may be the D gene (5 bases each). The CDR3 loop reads CASSQEGVRTDTQYF. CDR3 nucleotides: TGTGCCAGCAGCCAAGAGGGGGTAAGGACAGATACGCAGTATTTT.